Listed below are T cell receptor beta chains from one sample, sequenced in a study of shared clonotypes between healthy human individuals. Here immunoSEQ multiplex PCR was the method, and the copy in TCRdb shows in-frame clones only, minus some. The sample has roughly 590,000 clones, about 95% seen once. The sample consisted of naive CD8+ T cells sorted from blood. The source is a woman between 25 and 40 years old in good health. CDR3s include the opening cysteine and the closing phenylalanine or tryptophan. Clone size is not always given. Where it is, it says once, few, many or a class for expanded clones.

>TRBJ2-1|TRBV27|NA
CASTPWGNYNEQFF
>TRBJ1-5|TRBV18|NA
CASSPRRVGSYYSNQPQHF
>TRBJ2-1|TRBV2|NA
CASSGDPRDSYNEQFF
>TRBJ2-3|TRBV29-1|NA
CSVEDFGEGTSTDTQYF
>TRBJ2-7|TRBV6-5|once
CASSLRQPYEQYF
>TRBJ1-5|TRBV19|NA
CASSIVPGGSNQPQHF
>TRBJ2-3|TRBV27|NA
CASSSLTSGRTDTQYF
>TRBJ2-7|TRBV19|once
CASSIQHLSYEQYF
>TRBJ2-2|TRBV15|NA
CATSRDVDANTGELFF
>TRBJ2-7|TRBV5-6|NA
CASSSGGTLGEGSFEQYF
>TRBJ2-6|TRBV11-2|NA
CASSFGPGQGGSLANVLTF
>TRBJ2-6|TRBV29-1|NA
CSVDTPPGANVLTF
>TRBJ2-5|TRBV15|NA
CATSRDRGRQETQYF
>TRBJ1-2|TRBV28|NA
CASSLLTVSLGYTF
>TRBJ2-5|TRBV2|NA
CASRGGTQYF
>TRBJ2-3|TRBV4-1|NA
CASSLQGDTQYF
>TRBJ2-1|TRBV10-2|NA
CASRLGTGSYNEQFF
>TRBJ2-7|TRBV27|NA
CASSLLAGAGHEQYF
>TRBJ2-3|TRBV11-1|NA
CASSPMTSGVPDTQYF
>TRBJ2-4|TRBV4-1|NA
CASSLGLAGVGSIQYF
>TRBJ2-1|TRBV2|NA
CASSESSVNNEQFF
>TRBJ2-2|TRBV19|once
CASKLRSTGELFF
>TRBJ1-1|TRBV7-9|NA
CAYRQGTEAFF
>TRBJ2-2|TRBV13|NA
CASTSGGSGELFF
>TRBJ1-3|TRBV2|once
CASSEDRELFGNTIYF
>TRBJ2-7|TRBV2|once
CASSESLAGNEQYF
>TRBJ2-5|TRBV27|NA
CASSGLAGGPGETQYF